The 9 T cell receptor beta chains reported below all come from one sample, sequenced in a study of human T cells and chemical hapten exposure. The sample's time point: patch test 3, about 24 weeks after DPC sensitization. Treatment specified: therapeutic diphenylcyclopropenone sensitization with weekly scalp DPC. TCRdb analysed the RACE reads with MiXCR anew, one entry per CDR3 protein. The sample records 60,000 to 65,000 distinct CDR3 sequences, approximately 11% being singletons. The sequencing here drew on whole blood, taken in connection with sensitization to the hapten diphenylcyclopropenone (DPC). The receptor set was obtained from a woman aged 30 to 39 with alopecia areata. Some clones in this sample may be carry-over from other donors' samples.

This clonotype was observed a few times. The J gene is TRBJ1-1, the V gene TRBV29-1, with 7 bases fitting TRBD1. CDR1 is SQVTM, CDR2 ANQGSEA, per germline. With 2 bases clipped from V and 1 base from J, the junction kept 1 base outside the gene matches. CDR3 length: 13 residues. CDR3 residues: CSVERQGNTEAFF. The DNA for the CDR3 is TGCAGCGTTGAAAGACAGGGGAACACTGAAGCTTTCTTT.

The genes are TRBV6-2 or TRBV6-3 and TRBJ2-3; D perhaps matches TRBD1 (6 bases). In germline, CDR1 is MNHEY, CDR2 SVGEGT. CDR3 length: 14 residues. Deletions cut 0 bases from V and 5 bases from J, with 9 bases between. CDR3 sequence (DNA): TGTGCCAGCAGTTACTCGACAGGCGGAGATACGCAGTATTTT. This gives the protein CASSYSTGGDTQYF.

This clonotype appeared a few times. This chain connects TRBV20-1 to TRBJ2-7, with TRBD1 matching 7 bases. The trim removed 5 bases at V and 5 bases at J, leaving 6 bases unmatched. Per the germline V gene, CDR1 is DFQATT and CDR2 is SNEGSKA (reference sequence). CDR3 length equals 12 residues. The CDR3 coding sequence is TGCAGTGCTTCCGACAGGGTTGACGAGCAGTACTTC. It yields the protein CSASDRVDEQYF.

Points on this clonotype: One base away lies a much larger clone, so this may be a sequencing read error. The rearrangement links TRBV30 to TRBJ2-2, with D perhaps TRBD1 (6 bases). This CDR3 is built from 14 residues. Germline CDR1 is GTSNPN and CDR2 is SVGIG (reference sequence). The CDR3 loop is CTFDRDTYTGELFF. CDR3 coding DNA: TGTACCTTCGACCGGGACACATACACCGGGGAGCTGTTTTTT.

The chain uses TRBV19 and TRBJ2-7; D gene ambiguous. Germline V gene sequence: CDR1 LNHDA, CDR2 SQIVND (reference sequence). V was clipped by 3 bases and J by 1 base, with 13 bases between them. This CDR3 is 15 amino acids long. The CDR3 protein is CASSMKVVGSYEQYF. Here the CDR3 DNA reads TGTGCCAGTAGTATGAAGGTAGTTGGGTCCTACGAGCAGTACTTC.

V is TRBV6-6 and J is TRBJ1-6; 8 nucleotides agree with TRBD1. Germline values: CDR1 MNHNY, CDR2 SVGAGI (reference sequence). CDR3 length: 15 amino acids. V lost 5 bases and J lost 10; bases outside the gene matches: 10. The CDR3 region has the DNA TGTGCCAGCAGTACCCCCGCGACAGGGGTCTCACCCCTCCACTTT. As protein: CASSTPATGVSPLHF.

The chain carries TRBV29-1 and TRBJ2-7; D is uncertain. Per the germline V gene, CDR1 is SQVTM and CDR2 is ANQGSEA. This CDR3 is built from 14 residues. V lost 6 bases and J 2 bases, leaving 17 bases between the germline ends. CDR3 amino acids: CSVKSTEKTYEQYF. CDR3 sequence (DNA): TGCAGCGTCAAAAGTACAGAAAAAACCTACGAGCAGTACTTC.

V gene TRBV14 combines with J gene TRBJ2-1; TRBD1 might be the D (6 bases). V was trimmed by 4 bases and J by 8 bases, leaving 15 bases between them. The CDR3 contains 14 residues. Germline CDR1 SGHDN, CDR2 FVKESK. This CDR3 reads CASSRPGQRYEQFF. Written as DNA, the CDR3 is TGTGCCAGCAGCCGCCCCGGACAGCGCTATGAGCAGTTCTTC. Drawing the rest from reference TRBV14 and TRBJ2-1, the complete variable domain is EAGVTQFPSHSVIEKGQTVTLRCDPISGHDNLYWYRRVMGKEIKFLLHFVKESKQDESGMPNNRFLAERTGGTYSTLKVQPAELEDSGVYFCASSRPGQRYEQFFGPGTRLTVL.

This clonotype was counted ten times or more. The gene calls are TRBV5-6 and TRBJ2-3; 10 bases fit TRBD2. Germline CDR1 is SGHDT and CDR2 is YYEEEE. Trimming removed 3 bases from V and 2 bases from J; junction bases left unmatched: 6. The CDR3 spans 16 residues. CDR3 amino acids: CASSSGLAAATDTQYF. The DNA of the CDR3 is TGTGCCAGCAGCTCAGGACTAGCGGCTGCCACAGATACGCAGTATTTT.